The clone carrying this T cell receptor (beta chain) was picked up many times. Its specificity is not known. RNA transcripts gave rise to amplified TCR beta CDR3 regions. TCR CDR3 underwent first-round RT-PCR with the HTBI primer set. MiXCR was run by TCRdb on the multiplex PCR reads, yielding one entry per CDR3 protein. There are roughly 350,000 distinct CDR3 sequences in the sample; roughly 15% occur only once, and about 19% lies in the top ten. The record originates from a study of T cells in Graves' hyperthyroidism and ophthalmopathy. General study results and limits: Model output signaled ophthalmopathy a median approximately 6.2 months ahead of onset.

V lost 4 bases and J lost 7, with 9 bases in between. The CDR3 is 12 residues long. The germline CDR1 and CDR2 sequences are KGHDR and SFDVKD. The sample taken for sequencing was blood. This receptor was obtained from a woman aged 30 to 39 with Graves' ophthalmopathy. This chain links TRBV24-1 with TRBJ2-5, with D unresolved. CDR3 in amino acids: CATSEGVGTQYF. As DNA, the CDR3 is TGTGCCACCAGTGAAGGTGTCGGGACCCAGTACTTC.